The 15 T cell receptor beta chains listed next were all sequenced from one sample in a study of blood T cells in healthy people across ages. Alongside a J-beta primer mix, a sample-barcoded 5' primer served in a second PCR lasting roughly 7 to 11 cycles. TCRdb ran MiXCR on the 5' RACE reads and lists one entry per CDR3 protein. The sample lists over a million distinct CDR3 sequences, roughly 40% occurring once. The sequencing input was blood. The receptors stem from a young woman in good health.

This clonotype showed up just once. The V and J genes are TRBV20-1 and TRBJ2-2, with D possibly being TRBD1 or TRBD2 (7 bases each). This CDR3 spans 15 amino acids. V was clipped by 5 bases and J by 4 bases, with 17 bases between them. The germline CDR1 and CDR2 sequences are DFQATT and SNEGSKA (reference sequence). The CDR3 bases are TGCAGTGCTCCAGTCAGGGGGGGTGTCACCGGGGAGCTGTTTTTT. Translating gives CSAPVRGGVTGELFF.

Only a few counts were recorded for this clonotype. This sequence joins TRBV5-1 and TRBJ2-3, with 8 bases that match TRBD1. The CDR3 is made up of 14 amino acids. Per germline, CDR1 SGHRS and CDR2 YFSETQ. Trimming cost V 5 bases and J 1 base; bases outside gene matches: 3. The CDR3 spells CASREDRGTDTQYF. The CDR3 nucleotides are TGCGCCAGCAGGGAGGACAGGGGCACAGATACGCAGTATTTT. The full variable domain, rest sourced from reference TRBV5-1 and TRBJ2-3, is KAGVTQTPRYLIKTRGQQVTLSCSPISGHRSVSWYQQTPGQGLQFLFEYFSETQRNKGNFPGRFSGRQFSNSRSEMNVSTLELGDSALYLCASREDRGTDTQYFGPGTRLTVL.

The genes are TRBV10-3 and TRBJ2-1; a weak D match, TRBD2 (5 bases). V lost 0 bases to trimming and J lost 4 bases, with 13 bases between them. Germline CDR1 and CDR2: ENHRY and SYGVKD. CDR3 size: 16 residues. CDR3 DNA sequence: TGTGCCATCAGTGAGTCACTAGTAACCTTTTACAATGAGCAGTTCTTC. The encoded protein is CAISESLVTFYNEQFF.

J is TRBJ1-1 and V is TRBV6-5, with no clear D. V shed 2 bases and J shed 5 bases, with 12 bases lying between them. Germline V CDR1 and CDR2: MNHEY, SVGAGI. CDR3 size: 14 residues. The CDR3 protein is CASSYREGRTEAFF. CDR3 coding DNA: TGTGCCAGCAGTTACAGGGAGGGTCGGACTGAAGCTTTCTTT.

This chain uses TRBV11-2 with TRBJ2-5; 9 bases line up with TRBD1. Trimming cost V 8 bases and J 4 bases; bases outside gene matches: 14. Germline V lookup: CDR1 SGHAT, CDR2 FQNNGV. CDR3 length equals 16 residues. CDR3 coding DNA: TGTGCCAGCCGCCCTGGGACAGGGAATTTCCTAGAGACCCAGTACTTC. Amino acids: CASRPGTGNFLETQYF.

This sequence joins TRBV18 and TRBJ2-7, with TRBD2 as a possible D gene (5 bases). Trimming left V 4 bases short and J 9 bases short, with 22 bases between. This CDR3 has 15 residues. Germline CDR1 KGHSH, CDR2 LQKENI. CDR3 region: CASSLDPGPLAGQYF. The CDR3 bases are TGTGCCAGCTCACTCGACCCGGGTCCCCTTGCGGGGCAGTACTTC.

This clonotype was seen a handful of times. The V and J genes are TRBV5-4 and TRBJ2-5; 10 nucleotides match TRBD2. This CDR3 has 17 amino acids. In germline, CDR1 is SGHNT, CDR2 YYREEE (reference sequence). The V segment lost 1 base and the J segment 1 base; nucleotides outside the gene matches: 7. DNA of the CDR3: TGTGCCAGCAGCTTGAGGTCTAGCGGGAGTGCCCAAGAGACCCAGTACTTC. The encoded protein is CASSLRSSGSAQETQYF.

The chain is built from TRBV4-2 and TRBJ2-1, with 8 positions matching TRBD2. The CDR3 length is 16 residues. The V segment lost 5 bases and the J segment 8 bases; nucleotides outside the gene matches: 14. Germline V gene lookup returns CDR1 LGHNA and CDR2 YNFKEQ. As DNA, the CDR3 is TGTGCCAGCAGCTTCTCTTTCTACAGCGGGAGTGATGAGCAGTTCTTC. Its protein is CASSFSFYSGSDEQFF.

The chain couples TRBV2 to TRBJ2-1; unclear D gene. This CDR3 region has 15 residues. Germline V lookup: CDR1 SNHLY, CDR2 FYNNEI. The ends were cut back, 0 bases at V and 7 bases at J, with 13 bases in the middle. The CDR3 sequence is CASSEAGWVGNEQFF. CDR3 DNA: TGTGCCAGCAGTGAAGCGGGATGGGTTGGGAATGAGCAGTTCTTC.

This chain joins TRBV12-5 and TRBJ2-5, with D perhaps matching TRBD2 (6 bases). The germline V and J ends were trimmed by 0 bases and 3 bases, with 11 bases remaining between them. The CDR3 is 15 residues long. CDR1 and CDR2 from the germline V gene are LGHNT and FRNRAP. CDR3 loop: CASGLVGGVEETQYF. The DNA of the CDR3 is TGTGCTAGTGGTTTGGTGGGGGGTGTTGAAGAGACCCAGTACTTC. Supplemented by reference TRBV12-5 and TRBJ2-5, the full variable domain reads DARVTQTPRHKVTEMGQEVTMRCQPILGHNTVFWYRQTMMQGLELLAYFRNRAPLDDSGMPKDRFSAEMPDATLATLKIQPSEPRDSAVYFCASGLVGGVEETQYFGPGTRLLVL.

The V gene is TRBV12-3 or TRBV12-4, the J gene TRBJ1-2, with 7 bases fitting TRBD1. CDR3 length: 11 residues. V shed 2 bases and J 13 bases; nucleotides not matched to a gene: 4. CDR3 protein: CASSLRQGVTF. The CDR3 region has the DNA TGTGCCAGCAGTTTAAGACAGGGAGTCACCTTC.

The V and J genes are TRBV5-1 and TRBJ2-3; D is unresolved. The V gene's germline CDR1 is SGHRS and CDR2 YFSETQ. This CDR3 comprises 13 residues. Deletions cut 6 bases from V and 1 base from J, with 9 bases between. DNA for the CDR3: TGCGCCAGCATGTACCCTGGCACAGATACGCAGTATTTT. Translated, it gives CASMYPGTDTQYF.

The CDR3 spells CAISEGYPADTQYF. CDR3 bases: TGTGCCATCAGTGAAGGCTACCCTGCAGATACGCAGTATTTT. The V gene is TRBV10-3, the J gene TRBJ2-3; D not resolved. Germline V lookup: CDR1 ENHRY, CDR2 SYGVKD. The V gene lost 3 bases and the J gene lost 4 bases, with 11 bases spanning the gap. This CDR3 has 14 amino acids.

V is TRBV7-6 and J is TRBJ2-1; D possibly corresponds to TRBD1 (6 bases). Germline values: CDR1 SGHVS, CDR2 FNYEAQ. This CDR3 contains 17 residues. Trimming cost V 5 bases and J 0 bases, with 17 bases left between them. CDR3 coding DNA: TGTGCCAGCAGCCAGAATCAGGGGTCAAGCTCCTACAATGAGCAGTTCTTC. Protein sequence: CASSQNQGSSSYNEQFF.

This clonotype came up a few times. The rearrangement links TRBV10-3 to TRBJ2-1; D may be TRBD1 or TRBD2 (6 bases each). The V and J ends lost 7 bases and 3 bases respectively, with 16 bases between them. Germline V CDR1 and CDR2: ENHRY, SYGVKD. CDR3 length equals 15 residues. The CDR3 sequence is CAIMGAKDYYNEQFF. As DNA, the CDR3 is TGTGCCATCATGGGGGCCAAGGACTACTACAATGAGCAGTTCTTC.